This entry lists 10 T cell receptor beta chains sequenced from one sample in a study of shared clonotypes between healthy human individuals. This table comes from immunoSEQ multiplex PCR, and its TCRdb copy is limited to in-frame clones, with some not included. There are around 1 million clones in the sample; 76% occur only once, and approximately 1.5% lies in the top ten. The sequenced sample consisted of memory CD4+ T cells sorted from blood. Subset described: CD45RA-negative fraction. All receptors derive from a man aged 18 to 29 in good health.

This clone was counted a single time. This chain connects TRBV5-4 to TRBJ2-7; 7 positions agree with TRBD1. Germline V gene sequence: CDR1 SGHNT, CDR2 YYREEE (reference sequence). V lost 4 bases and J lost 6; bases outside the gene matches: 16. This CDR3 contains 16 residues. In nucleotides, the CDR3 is TGTGCCAGCAGCGTTGCCGGGACAGTTGTTCGGCGCGAGCAGTACTTC. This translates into CASSVAGTVVRREQYF.

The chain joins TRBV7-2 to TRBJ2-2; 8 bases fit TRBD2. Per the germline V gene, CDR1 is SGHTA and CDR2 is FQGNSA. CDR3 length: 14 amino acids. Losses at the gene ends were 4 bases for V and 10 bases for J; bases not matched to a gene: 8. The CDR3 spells CASSSGLGRMELFF. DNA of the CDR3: TGTGCCAGCAGCTCGGGACTAGGGCGGATGGAGCTGTTTTTT.

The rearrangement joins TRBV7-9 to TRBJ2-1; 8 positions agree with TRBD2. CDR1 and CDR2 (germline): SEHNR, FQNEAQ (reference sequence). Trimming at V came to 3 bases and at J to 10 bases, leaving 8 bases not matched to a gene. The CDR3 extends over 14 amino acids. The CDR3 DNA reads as TGTGCCAGCAGCTTGGTAGCGGGAAAGGTGGAGCAGTTCTTC. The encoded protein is CASSLVAGKVEQFF. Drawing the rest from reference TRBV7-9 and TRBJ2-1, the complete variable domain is DTGVSQNPRHKITKRGQNVTFRCDPISEHNRLYWYRQTLGQGPEFLTYFQNEAQLEKSRLLSDRFSAERPKGSFSTLEIQRTEQGDSAMYLCASSLVAGKVEQFFGPGTRLTVL.

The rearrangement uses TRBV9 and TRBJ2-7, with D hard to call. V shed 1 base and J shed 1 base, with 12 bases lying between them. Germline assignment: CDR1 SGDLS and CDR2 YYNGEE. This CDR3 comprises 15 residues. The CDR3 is CASSVNWDSSYEQYF. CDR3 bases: TGTGCCAGCAGCGTAAATTGGGATTCATCCTACGAGCAGTACTTC.

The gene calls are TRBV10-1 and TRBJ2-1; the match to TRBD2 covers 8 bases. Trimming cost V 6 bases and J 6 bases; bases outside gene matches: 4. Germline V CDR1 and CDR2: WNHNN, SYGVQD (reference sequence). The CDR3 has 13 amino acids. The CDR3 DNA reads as TGCGCCAGCAGCGGGACTAGGCTCAATGAGCAGTTCTTC. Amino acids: CASSGTRLNEQFF.

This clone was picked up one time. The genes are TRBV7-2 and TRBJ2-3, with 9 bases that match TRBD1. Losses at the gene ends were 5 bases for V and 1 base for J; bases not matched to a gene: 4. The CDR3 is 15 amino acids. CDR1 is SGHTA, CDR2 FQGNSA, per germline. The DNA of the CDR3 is TGTGCCAGCAGCCAGGACAGGGGACGCACAGATACGCAGTATTTT. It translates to CASSQDRGRTDTQYF.

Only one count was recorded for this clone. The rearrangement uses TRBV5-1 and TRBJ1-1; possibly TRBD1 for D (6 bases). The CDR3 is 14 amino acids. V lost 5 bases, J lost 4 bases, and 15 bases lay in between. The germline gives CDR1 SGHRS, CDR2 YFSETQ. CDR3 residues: CASREGGPSTEAFF. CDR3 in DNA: TGCGCCAGCAGAGAGGGGGGTCCGAGCACTGAAGCTTTCTTT.

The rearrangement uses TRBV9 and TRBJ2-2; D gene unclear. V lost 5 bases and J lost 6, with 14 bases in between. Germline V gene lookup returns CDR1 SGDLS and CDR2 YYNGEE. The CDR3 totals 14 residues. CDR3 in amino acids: CASSEYPIPGELFF. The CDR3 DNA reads TGTGCCAGCAGTGAATATCCGATACCCGGGGAGCTGTTTTTT.

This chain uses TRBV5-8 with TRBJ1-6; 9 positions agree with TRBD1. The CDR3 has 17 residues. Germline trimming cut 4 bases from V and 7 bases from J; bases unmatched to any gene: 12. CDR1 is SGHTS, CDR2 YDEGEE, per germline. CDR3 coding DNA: TGTGCCAGCAGCCGACGGACAGGGGACCTCAGGAATTCACCCCTCCACTTT. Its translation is CASSRRTGDLRNSPLHF. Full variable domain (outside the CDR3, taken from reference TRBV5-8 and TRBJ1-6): EAGVTQSPTHLIKTRGQQATLRCSPISGHTSVYWYQQALGLGLQFLLWYDEGEERNRGNFPPRFSGRQFPNYSSELNVNALELEDSALYLCASSRRTGDLRNSPLHFGNGTRLTVT.

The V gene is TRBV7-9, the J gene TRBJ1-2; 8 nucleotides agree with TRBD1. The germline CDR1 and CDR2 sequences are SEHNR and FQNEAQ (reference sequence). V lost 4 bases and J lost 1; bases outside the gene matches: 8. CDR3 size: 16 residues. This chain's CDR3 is CASSSGQGGYNYGYTF. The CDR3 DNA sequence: TGTGCCAGCAGCTCAGGACAGGGAGGATATAACTATGGCTACACCTTC.